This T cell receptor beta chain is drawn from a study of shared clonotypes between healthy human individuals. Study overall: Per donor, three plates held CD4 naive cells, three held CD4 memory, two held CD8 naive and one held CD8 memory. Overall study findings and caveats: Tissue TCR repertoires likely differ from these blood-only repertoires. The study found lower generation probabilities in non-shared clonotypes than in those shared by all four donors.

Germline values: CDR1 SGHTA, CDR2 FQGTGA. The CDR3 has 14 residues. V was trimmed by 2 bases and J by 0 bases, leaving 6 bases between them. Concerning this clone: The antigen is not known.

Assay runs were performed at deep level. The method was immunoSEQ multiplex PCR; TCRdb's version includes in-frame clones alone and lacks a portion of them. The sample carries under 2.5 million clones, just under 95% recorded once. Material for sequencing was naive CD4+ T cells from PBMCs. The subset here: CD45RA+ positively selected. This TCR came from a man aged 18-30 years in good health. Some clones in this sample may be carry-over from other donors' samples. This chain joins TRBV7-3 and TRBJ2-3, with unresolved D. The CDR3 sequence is CASSLLVSTDTQYF. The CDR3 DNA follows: TGTGCCAGCAGCTTACTAGTGAGCACAGATACGCAGTATTTT.